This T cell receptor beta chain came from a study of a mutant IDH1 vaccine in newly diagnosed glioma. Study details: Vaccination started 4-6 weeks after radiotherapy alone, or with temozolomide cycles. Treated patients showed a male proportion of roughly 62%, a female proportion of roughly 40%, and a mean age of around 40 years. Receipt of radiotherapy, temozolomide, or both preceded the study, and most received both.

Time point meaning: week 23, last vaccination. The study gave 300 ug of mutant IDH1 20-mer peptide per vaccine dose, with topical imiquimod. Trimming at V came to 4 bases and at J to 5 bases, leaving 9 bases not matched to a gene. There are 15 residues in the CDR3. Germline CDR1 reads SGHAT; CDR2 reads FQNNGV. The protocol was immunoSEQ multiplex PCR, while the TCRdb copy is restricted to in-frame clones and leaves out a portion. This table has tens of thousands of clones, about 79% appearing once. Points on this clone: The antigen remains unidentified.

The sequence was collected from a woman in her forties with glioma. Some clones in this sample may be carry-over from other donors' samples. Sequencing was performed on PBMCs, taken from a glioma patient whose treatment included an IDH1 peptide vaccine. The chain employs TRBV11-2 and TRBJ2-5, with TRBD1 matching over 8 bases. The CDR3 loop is CASSYGTGLRETQYF. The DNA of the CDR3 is TGTGCCAGCAGCTATGGGACAGGTCTGAGGGAGACCCAGTACTTC.